This T cell receptor (beta chain) emerged from a study of CD4 and CD8 cells across lung adenocarcinoma regions. In TCRdb, the PCR reads were re-called with MiXCR into one record per CDR3 protein. The sample lists 9,500 to 12,000 distinct CDR3 sequences; 50% to 65% were seen once. Donors had localized lung adenocarcinoma, a non-small cell lung cancer. There are 15 residues in the CDR3. The germline gives CDR1 MNHEY, CDR2 SVGAGI. V lost 0 bases, J lost 1 base, and 9 bases lay in between. This clonotype was seen a few times. This sequence joins TRBV6-5 and TRBJ2-5; D gene ambiguous. The receptor comes from a male donor with lung adenocarcinoma. The CD4 and CD8 labels of this study may be unreliable. Sequenced: CD4+ T cells from the center of a lung tumor. CDR3 sequence: CASSYSRLVQETQYF. The CDR3 coding sequence is TGTGCCAGCAGTTACTCGAGGTTGGTCCAAGAGACCCAGTACTTC.